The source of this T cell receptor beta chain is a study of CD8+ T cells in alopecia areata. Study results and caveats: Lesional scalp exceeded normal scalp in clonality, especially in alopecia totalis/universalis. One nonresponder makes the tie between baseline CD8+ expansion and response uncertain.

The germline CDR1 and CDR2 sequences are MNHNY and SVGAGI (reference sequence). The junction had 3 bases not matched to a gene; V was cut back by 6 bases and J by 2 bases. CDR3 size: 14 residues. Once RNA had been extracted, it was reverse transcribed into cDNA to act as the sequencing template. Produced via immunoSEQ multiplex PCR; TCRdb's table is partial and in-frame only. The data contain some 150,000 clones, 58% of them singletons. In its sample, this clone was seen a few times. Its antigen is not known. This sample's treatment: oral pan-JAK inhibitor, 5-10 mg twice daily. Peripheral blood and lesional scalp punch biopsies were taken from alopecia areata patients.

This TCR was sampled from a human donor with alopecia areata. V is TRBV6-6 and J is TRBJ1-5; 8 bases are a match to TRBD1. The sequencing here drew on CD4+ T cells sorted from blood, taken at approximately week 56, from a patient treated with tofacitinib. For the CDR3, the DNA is TGTGCCAGCAGCGCGGACAGGGGCAATCAGCCCCAGCATTTT. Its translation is CASSADRGNQPQHF.